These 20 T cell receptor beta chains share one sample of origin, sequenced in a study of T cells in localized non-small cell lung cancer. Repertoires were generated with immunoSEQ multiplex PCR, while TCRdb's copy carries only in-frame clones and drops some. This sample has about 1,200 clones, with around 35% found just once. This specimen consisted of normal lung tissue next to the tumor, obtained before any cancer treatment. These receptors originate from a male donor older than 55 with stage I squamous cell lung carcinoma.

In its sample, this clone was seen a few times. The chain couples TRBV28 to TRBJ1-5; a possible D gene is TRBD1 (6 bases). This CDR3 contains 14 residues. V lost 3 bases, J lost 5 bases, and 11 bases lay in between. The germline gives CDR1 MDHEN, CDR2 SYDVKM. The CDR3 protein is CASSFPGVDQPQHF. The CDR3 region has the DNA TGTGCCAGCAGTTTCCCAGGGGTAGATCAGCCCCAGCATTTT.

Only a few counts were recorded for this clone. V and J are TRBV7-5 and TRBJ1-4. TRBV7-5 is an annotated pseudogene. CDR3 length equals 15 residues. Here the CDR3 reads CASSLDRGTNEKLFF. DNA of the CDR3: TGTGCCAGCAGCTTAGACCGGGGCACTAATGAAAAACTGTTTTTT.

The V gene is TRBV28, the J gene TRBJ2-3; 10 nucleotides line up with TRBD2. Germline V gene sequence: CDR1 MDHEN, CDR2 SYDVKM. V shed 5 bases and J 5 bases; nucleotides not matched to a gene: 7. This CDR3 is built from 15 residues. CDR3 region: CASSRPGLALDTQYF. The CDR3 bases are TGTGCCAGCAGTCGGCCGGGACTAGCGTTAGATACGCAGTATTTT.

The CDR3 protein is CASSMRLSYEQYF. CDR3 sequence (DNA): TGTGCCAGTAGTATGAGACTTTCCTACGAGCAGTACTTC. The chain is built from TRBV19 and TRBJ2-7; no definite D call. The CDR3 is made up of 13 amino acids. Trimming removed 3 bases from V and 1 base from J, with 7 bases in between. Germline loops: CDR1 LNHDA, CDR2 SQIVND (reference sequence). The full variable domain, completed using reference TRBV19 and TRBJ2-7, is DGGITQSPKYLFRKEGQNVTLSCEQNLNHDAMYWYRQDPGQGLRLIYYSQIVNDFQKGDIAEGYSVSREKKESFPLTVTSAQKNPTAFYLCASSMRLSYEQYFGPGTRLTVT.

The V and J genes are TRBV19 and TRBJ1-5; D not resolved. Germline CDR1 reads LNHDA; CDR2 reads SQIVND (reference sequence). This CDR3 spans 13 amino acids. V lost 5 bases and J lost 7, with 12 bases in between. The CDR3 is CASSPPGIQPQHF. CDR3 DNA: TGTGCCAGTAGTCCCCCGGGGATCCAGCCCCAGCATTTT.

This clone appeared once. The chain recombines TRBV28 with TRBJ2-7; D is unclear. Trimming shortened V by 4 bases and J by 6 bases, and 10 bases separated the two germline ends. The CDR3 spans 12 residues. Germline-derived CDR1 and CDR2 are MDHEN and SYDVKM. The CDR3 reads CASSSTSREQYF. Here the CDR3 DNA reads TGTGCCAGCAGTTCGACTTCCCGCGAGCAGTACTTC.

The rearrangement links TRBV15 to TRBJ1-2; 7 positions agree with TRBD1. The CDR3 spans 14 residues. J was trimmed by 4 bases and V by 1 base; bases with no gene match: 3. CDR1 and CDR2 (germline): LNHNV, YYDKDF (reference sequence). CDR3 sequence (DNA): TGTGCCACCAGCAGAGGACAGGGTGGCTATGGCTACACCTTC. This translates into CATSRGQGGYGYTF. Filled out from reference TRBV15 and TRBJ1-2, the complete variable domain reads DAMVIQNPRYQVTQFGKPVTLSCSQTLNHNVMYWYQQKSSQAPKLLFHYYDKDFNNEADTPDNFQSRRPNTSFCFLDIRSPGLGDTAMYLCATSRGQGGYGYTFGSGTRLTVV.

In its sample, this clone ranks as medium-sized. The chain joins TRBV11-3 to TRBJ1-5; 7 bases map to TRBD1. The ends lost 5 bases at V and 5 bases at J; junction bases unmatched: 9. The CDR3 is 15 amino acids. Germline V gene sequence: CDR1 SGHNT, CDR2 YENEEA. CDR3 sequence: CASSLGTVQDQPQHF. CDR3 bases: TGTGCCAGCAGCCTAGGGACAGTACAAGATCAGCCCCAGCATTTT.

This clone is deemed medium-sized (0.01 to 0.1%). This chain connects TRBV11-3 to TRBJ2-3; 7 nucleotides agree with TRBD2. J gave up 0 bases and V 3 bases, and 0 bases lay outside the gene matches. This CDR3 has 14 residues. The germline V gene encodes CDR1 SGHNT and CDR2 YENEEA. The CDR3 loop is CASSLGGSTDTQYF. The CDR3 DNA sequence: TGTGCCAGCAGCTTGGGAGGGAGCACAGATACGCAGTATTTT.

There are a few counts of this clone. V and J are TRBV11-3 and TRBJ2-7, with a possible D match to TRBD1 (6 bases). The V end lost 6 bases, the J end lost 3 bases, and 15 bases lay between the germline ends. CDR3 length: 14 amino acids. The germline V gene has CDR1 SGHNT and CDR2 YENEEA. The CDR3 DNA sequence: TGTGCCAGCAGTCCGACAGGAATTATCTACGAGCAGTACTTC. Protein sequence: CASSPTGIIYEQYF.

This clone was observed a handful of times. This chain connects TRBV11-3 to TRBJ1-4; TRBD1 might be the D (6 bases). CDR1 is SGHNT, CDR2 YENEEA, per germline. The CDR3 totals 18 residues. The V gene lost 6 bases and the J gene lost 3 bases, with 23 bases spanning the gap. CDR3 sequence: CASRPGAGARGANEKLFF. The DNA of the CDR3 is TGTGCCAGCAGGCCTGGGGCAGGGGCACGAGGAGCTAATGAAAAACTGTTTTTT.

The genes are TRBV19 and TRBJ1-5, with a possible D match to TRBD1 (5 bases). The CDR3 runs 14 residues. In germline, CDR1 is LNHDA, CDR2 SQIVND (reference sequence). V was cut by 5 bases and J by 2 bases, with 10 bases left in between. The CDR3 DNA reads TGTGCCAGTAGTGAGGGGATCGGCAATCAGCCCCAGCATTTT. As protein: CASSEGIGNQPQHF.

CDR3 sequence: CASSRPGTGGVTGELFF. CDR3 DNA sequence: TGTGCCAGCTCACGACCCGGGACAGGGGGCGTCACCGGGGAGCTGTTTTTT. This chain joins TRBV18 and TRBJ2-2, with 12 nucleotides matching TRBD1. The CDR3 contains 17 residues. V trimming: 4 bases; J trimming: 4 bases; junction bases outside the gene matches: 7. Germline CDR1 reads KGHSH; CDR2 reads LQKENI.

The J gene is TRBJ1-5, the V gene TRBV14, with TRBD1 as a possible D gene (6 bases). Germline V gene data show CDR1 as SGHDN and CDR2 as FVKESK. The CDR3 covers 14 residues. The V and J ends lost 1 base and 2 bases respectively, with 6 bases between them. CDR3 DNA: TGTGCCAGCAGCCAAGGACAGGGCAATCAGCCCCAGCATTTT. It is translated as CASSQGQGNQPQHF.

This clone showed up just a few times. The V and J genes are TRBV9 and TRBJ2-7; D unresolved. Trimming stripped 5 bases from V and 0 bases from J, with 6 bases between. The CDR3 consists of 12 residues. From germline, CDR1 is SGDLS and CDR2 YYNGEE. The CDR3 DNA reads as TGTGCCAGCAGTGCCCTCTCCTACGAGCAGTACTTC. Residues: CASSALSYEQYF.

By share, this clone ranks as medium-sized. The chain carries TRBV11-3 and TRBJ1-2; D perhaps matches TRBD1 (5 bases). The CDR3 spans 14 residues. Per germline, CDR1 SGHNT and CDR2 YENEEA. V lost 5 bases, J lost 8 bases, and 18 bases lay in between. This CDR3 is CASSVFPGPEGYTF. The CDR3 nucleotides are TGTGCCAGCAGCGTCTTCCCGGGACCCGAGGGCTACACCTTC.

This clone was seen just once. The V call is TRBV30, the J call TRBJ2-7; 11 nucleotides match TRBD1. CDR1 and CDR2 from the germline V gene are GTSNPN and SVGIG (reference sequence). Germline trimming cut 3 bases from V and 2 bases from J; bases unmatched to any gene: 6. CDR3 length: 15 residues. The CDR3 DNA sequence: TGTGCCTGGAGCCTGCGGACAGGGGGCACCTACGAGCAGTACTTC. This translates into CAWSLRTGGTYEQYF.

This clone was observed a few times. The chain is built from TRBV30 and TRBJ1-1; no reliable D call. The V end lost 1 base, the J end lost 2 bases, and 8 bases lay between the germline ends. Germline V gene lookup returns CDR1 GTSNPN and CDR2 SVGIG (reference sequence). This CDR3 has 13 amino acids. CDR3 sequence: CAWSEGTNTEAFF. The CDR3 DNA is TGTGCCTGGAGTGAAGGAACAAACACTGAAGCTTTCTTT.

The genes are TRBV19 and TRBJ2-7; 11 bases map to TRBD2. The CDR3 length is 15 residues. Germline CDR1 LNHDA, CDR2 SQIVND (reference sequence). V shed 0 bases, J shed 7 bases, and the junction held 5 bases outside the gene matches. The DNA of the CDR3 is TGTGCCAGTAGTATAGATTTAGCGGGAGGGAAGGAGCAGTACTTC. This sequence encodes CASSIDLAGGKEQYF.

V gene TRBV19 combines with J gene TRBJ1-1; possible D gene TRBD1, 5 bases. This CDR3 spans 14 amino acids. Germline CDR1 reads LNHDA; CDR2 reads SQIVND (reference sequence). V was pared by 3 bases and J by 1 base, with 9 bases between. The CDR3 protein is CASSIGAANTEAFF. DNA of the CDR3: TGTGCCAGTAGTATTGGGGCGGCGAACACTGAAGCTTTCTTT.